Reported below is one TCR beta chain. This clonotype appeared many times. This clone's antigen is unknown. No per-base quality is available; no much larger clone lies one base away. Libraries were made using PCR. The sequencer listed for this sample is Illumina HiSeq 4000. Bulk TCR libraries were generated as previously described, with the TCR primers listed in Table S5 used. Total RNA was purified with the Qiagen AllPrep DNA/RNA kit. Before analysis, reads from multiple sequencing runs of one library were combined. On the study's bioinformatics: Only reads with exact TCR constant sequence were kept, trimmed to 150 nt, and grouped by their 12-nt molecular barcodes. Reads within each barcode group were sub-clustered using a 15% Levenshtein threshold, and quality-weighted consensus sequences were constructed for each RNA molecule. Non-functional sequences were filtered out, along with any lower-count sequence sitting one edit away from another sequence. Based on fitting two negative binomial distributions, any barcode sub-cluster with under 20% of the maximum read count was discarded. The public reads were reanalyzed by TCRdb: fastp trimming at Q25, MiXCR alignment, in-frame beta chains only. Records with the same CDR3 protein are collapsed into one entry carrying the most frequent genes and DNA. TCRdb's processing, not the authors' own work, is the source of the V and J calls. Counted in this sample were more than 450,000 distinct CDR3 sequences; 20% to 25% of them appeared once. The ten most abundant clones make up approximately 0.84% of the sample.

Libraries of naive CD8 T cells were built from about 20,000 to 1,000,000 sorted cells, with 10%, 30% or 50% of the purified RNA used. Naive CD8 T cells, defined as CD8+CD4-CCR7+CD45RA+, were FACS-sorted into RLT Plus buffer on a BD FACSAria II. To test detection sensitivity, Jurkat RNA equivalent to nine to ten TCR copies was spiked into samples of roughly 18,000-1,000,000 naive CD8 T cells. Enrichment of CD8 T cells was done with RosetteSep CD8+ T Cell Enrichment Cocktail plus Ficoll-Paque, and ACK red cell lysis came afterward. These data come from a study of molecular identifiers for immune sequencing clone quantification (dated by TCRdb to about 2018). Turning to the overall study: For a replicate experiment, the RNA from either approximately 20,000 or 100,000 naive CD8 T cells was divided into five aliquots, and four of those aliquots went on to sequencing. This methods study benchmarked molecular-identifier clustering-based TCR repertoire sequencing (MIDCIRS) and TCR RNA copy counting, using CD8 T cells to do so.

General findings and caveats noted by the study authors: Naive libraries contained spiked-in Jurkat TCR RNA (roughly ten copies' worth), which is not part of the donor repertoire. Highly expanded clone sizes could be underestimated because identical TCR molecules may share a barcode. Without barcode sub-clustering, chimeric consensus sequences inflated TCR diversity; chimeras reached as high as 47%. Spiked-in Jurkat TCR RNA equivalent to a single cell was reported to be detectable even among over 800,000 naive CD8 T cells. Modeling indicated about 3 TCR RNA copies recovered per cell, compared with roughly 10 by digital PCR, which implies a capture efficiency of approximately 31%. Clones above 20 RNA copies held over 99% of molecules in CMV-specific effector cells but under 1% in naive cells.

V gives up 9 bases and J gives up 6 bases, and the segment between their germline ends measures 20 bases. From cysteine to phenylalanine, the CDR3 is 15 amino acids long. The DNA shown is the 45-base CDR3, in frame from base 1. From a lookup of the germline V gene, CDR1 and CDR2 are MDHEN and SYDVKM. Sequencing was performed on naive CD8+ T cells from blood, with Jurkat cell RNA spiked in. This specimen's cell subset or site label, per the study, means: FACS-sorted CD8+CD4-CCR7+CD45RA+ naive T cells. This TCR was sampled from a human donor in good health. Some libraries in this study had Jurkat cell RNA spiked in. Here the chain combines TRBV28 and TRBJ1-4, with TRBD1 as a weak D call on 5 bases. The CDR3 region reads CASTDSGNGYEKLFF. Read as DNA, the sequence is TGTGCCAGTACTGACAGCGGAAACGGTTATGAAAAACTGTTTTTT.